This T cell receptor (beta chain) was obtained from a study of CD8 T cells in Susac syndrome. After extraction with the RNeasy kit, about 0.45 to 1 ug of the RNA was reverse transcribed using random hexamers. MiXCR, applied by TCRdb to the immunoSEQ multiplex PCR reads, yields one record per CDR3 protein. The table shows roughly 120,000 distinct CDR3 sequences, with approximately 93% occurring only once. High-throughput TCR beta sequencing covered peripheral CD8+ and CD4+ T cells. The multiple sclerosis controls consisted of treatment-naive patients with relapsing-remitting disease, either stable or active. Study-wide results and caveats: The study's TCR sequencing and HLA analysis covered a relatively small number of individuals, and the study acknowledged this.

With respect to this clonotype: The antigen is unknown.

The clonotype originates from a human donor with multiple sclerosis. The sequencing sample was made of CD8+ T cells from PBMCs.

CDR3 coding DNA: TGTGCCAGCAGCCCCGAGGGCGGGCGCACAGATACGCAGTATTTT. Its protein product is CASSPEGGRTDTQYF. The chain combines TRBV7-6 with TRBJ2-3, with TRBD2 as a possible D gene (5 bases). CDR3 length equals 15 residues. The germline gives CDR1 SGHVS, CDR2 FNYEAQ. V dropped 5 bases and J dropped 1 base, with 13 bases sitting between them.